This TCR beta chain is drawn from a study of shared clonotypes between healthy human individuals. Study details: Donor ages ranged 18 to 49 years: a couple of women, a few men.

The donors, healthy adults who were HIV-negative, had experienced no recent acute infections or vaccinations. A CD45RA+ naive subset and a CD45RA-negative memory subset were split from CD4+ cells. As for this clone: Distinct nucleotide sequences in the sample also encode this CDR3.

Replicate PCRs from sorted subsets contained around 200 ng DNA, which is roughly 30,000 T cell genomes. Sequencing was performed with immunoSEQ multiplex PCR; in TCRdb, only in-frame clones are kept and a portion is missing. The repertoire holds approximately 2.4 million clones, with more than 90% as singletons. CDR1 is SGHDT, CDR2 YYEEEE, per germline. The CDR3 sequence is 13 residues long. V was shortened by 0 bases and J by 6 bases, with 7 bases between the two germline ends. This chain joins TRBV5-6 and TRBJ1-5, with D uncertain. The TCR was taken from a young man in good health. The sequencing sample was made of naive CD4+ T cells sorted from blood. Subset noted: CD45RA+ positively selected. In nucleotides, the CDR3 is TGTGCCAGCAGCTTGGGGTGGGGTCAGCCCCAGCATTTT. This sequence encodes CASSLGWGQPQHF.